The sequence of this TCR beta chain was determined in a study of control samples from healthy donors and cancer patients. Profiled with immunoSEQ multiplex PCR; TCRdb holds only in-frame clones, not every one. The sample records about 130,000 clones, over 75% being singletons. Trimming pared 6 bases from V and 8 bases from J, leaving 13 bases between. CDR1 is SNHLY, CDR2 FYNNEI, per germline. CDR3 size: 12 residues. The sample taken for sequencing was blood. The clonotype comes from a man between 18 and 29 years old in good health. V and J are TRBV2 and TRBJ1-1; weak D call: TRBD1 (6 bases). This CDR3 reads CASREDRVEAFF. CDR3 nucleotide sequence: TGTGCCAGCAGGGAGGACAGAGTCGAAGCTTTCTTT. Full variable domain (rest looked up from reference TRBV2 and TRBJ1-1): EPEVTQTPSHQVTQMGQEVILRCVPISNHLYFYWYRQILGQKVEFLVSFYNNEISEKSEIFDDQFSVERPDGSNFTLKIRSTKLEDSAMYFCASREDRVEAFFGQGTRLTVV.